The entry that follows covers one T cell receptor beta chain sequence. Authors' methods: Estimated nucleated cell counts came from reference gene primer amplification. Generated by immunoSEQ multiplex PCR, the TCRdb table keeps only in-frame clones and is missing some. Clonal size and the V and J genes are those of that table, whereas D and trimming came from the DNA. The profile covers more than 350,000 clones, with approximately 90% appearing a single time and approximately 10% taken by the ten largest. This specimen comes from a study of blood T cell repertoires in COVID-19. This receptor was identified in a woman between 45 and 60 years old who had recovered from COVID-19. Sequencing used PBMCs or T cells enriched from blood (not recorded which).

CDR3 amino acids: CASSLGDRVNYGYTF. The CDR3 DNA is TGTGCCAGCAGCTTGGGGGACAGGGTAAACTATGGCTACACCTTC. This chain connects TRBV5-6 to TRBJ1-2, with 9 bases lining up with TRBD1. Germline assignment: CDR1 SGHDT and CDR2 YYEEEE. This CDR3 contains 15 residues. The trim removed 0 bases at V and 2 bases at J, leaving 2 bases unmatched.